These 17 T cell receptor beta chains share one sample of origin, sequenced in a study of cytomegalovirus exposure and HLA in healthy donors. The study ran its PCR with 60 Vbeta and 13 Jbeta primers. Clones were sequenced by immunoSEQ multiplex PCR, and TCRdb holds only the in-frame ones, with some missing. Of around 200,000 clones listed, roughly 82% were seen once; the top ten hold more than 0.95%. Material: PBMCs. The receptor set was obtained from a girl aged 2-10 years in good health and CMV-seropositive.

In its sample, this clone was seen a few times. The rearrangement joins TRBV6-5 to TRBJ1-6; D call uncertain. In germline, CDR1 is MNHEY, CDR2 SVGAGI. The CDR3 has 13 amino acids. V was trimmed by 5 bases and J by 4 bases, leaving 6 bases between them. CDR3 bases: TGTGCCAGCAGTGGGAGTTATAATTCACCCCTCCACTTT. Protein product: CASSGSYNSPLHF.

The rearrangement uses TRBV5-1 and TRBJ2-2; 9 bases align to TRBD1. The CDR3 has 15 amino acids. V was clipped by 5 bases and J by 3 bases; unmatched bases: 5. Germline V gene lookup returns CDR1 SGHRS and CDR2 YFSETQ. The CDR3 DNA sequence: TGCGCCAGCAGATGGGGACAGGGCGACACCGGGGAGCTGTTTTTT. It translates to CASRWGQGDTGELFF.

This clone was seen more than once but under ten times. CDR3 DNA sequence: TGTGCCAGCAGCTTAAATACAGGGATGACTGAAGCTTTCTTT. It codes for CASSLNTGMTEAFF. V and J are TRBV5-4 and TRBJ1-1; tentative D call: TRBD1 (6 bases). Trimming cost V 2 bases and J 5 bases, with 13 bases left between them. Germline V lookup: CDR1 SGHNT, CDR2 YYREEE (reference sequence). The CDR3 has 14 amino acids.

The chain couples TRBV25-1 to TRBJ1-2; no reliable D call. Germline loops: CDR1 MGHDK, CDR2 SYGVNS. V dropped 2 bases and J dropped 8 bases, with 12 bases sitting between them. This CDR3 comprises 13 residues. The CDR3 region is CASSEKGTGGYTF. The CDR3 DNA sequence: TGTGCCAGCAGTGAAAAGGGCACGGGGGGCTACACCTTC.

This rearrangement joins TRBV30 to TRBJ1-5; possible D gene TRBD1, 6 bases. CDR1 and CDR2 from the germline V gene are GTSNPN and SVGIG (reference sequence). This CDR3 comprises 14 residues. V lost 2 bases and J 4 bases, leaving 12 bases between the germline ends. The CDR3 loop reads CAWSRAQGNQPQHF. CDR3 sequence (DNA): TGTGCCTGGAGTCGGGCACAGGGTAATCAGCCCCAGCATTTT. Full variable domain (rest looked up from reference TRBV30 and TRBJ1-5): SQTIHQWPATLVQPVGSPLSLECTVEGTSNPNLYWYRQAAGRGLQLLFYSVGIGQISSEVPQNLSASRPQDRQFILSSKKLLLSDSGFYLCAWSRAQGNQPQHFGDGTRLSIL.

This clone was recorded only once. The rearrangement joins TRBV5-1 to TRBJ2-7; D perhaps matches TRBD1 (5 bases). This CDR3 is built from 12 residues. Germline V gene lookup returns CDR1 SGHRS and CDR2 YFSETQ. V gave up 5 bases and J gave up 3 bases, with 9 bases separating them. CDR3: CASRKDSYEQYF. CDR3 nucleotide sequence: TGCGCCAGCAGGAAAGACAGCTACGAGCAGTACTTC.

This chain uses TRBV28 with TRBJ2-1; 14 bases agree with TRBD2. Germline V gene sequence: CDR1 MDHEN, CDR2 SYDVKM. The CDR3 sequence is 18 residues long. V lost 6 bases and J lost 4; bases outside the gene matches: 11. The CDR3 bases are TGTGCCAGCAGCGATCCGGGGACTAGCGGGAGCTGGTACAATGAGCAGTTCTTC. It specifies CASSDPGTSGSWYNEQFF. Full variable domain (remainder filled in from reference TRBV28 and TRBJ2-1): DVKVTQSSRYLVKRTGEKVFLECVQDMDHENMFWYRQDPGLGLRLIYFSYDVKMKEKGDIPEGYSVSREKKERFSLILESASTNQTSMYLCASSDPGTSGSWYNEQFFGPGTRLTVL.

The genes are TRBV5-4 and TRBJ2-1; TRBD2 might be the D (5 bases). The CDR3 spans 15 residues. Germline CDR1 reads SGHNT; CDR2 reads YYREEE (reference sequence). Trimming left V 1 base short and J 0 bases short, with 8 bases between. The CDR3 protein is CASSLSGDSYNEQFF. CDR3 in DNA: TGTGCCAGCAGCTTGTCCGGGGACTCCTACAATGAGCAGTTCTTC.

With regard to this clone: Other nucleotide sequences from this sample produce the same CDR3. The chain carries TRBV5-1 and TRBJ2-3; TRBD2 aligns across 14 bases. Germline V CDR1 and CDR2: SGHRS, YFSETQ. The V gene end was trimmed by 0 bases and the J gene end by 0 bases; junction bases not matched to a gene: 3. There are 18 residues in the CDR3. CDR3 DNA sequence: TGCGCCAGCAGCTTGGGACTAGCGGGAGGGCCTAGCACAGATACGCAGTATTTT. It codes for CASSLGLAGGPSTDTQYF.

The J gene is TRBJ1-4, the V gene TRBV5-1; 8 bases are a match to TRBD1. The germline CDR1 and CDR2 sequences are SGHRS and YFSETQ. V shed 4 bases, J shed 8 bases, and the junction held 7 bases outside the gene matches. The CDR3 extends over 14 amino acids. The CDR3 DNA reads as TGCGCCAGCAGCCAAGGACAGGGTAGGGAAAAACTGTTTTTT. It encodes CASSQGQGREKLFF.

This chain links TRBV25-1 with TRBJ2-3, with 7 bases lining up with TRBD1. CDR3 length: 14 residues. Germline V gene lookup returns CDR1 MGHDK and CDR2 SYGVNS. The junction had 6 bases not matched to a gene; V was cut back by 5 bases and J by 4 bases. CDR3 DNA: TGTGCCAGCAGTCCCTGGACAGGTTCAGATACGCAGTATTTT. Translated: CASSPWTGSDTQYF.

To note about this clone: Compared with germline, one end of the junction differs, possibly owing to a read error. CDR3 amino acids: CASSFVTLKHYGYAF. The DNA of the CDR3 is TGTGCCAGCAGCTTCGTAACTTTGAAACACTATGGCTACGCCTTC. The chain joins TRBV5-6 to TRBJ1-2; no definite D call. The CDR3 totals 15 residues. Germline-derived CDR1 and CDR2 are SGHDT and YYEEEE. Full variable domain (missing parts from reference TRBV5-6 and TRBJ1-2): DAGVTQSPTHLIKTRGQQVTLRCSPKSGHDTVSWYQQALGQGPQFIFQYYEEEERQRGNFPDRFSGHQFPNYSSELNVNALLLGDSALYLCASSFVTLKHYGYAFGSGTRLTVV.

The chain couples TRBV19 to TRBJ2-7; tentatively, D is TRBD2 (6 bases). Trimming took off 4 bases at V and 2 bases at J, with 18 bases between the two ends. Germline V gene data show CDR1 as LNHDA and CDR2 as SQIVND (reference sequence). The CDR3 consists of 16 residues. This CDR3 is CASSTHSGSTAYEQYF. The CDR3 DNA reads as TGTGCCAGTAGTACTCATAGCGGCTCTACCGCCTACGAGCAGTACTTC.

This clone was found once. The chain links TRBV7-8 to TRBJ2-2; tentatively, D is TRBD2 (6 bases). The CDR3 contains 15 residues. Trimming took 5 bases from V and 4 from J, leaving 14 bases between them. Germline CDR1 and CDR2: SGHVS and FQNEAQ. The CDR3 loop is CASSPGMGGTGELFF. DNA of the CDR3: TGTGCCAGCAGCCCTGGGATGGGGGGCACCGGGGAGCTGTTTTTT. The whole variable domain, remainder taken from reference TRBV7-8 and TRBJ2-2, is GAGVSQSPRYKVAKRGQDVALRCDPISGHVSLFWYQQALGQGPEFLTYFQNEAQLDKSGLPSDRFFAERPEGSVSTLKIQRTQQEDSAVYLCASSPGMGGTGELFFGEGSRLTVL.

The table lists this clone with a count of one. The V call is TRBV5-1, the J call TRBJ2-7; 7 nucleotides agree with TRBD1. V shed 2 bases and J 2 bases; nucleotides not matched to a gene: 7. Per the germline V gene, CDR1 is SGHRS and CDR2 is YFSETQ. This CDR3 spans 15 amino acids. Here the CDR3 reads CASSLGTALTYEQYF. CDR3 nucleotide sequence: TGCGCCAGCAGCTTAGGGACAGCTTTGACCTACGAGCAGTACTTC. Together with reference TRBV5-1 and TRBJ2-7, the CDR3 gives the full variable domain: KAGVTQTPRYLIKTRGQQVTLSCSPISGHRSVSWYQQTPGQGLQFLFEYFSETQRNKGNFPGRFSGRQFSNSRSEMNVSTLELGDSALYLCASSLGTALTYEQYFGPGTRLTVT.

In the case of this clone: An end of the junction does not agree with germline; a read error may underlie this. The chain is built from TRBV7-7 and TRBJ2-5, with D possibly matching TRBD1 (6 bases). Germline CDR1 reads SSHAT; CDR2 reads FNYEAQ (reference sequence). This CDR3 spans 15 amino acids. The CDR3 loop reads CASSQTGSLMETQYF. CDR3 nucleotide sequence: TGTGCTAGCAGCCAGACAGGTAGTCTCATGGAGACCCAGTACTTC.

The gene calls are TRBV5-1 and TRBJ1-2, with D possibly being TRBD1 (6 bases). V dropped 2 bases and J dropped 4 bases, with 15 bases sitting between them. Looked up from germline, CDR1 is SGHRS and CDR2 is YFSETQ. The CDR3 runs 15 residues. The CDR3 nucleotides are TGCGCCAGCAGCTTAACCGGGACACGCGGCTATGGCTACACCTTC. Its protein is CASSLTGTRGYGYTF.